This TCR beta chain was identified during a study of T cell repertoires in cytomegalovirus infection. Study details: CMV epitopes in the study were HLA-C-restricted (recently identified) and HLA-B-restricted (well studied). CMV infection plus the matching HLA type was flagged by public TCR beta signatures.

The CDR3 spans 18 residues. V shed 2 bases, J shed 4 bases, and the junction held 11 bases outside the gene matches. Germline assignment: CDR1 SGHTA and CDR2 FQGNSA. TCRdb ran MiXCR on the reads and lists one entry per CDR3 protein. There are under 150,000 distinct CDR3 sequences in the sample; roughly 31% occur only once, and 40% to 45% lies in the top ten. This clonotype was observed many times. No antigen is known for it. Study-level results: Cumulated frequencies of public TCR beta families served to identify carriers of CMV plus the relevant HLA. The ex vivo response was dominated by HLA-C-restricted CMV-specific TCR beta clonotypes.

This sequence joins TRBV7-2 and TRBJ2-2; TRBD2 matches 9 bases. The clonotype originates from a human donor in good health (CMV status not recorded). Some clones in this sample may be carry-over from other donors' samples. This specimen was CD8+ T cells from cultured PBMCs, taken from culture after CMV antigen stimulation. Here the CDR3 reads CASSLIGTTSGFTGELFF. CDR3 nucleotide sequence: TGTGCCAGCAGCTTAATAGGGACTACTAGCGGGTTCACCGGGGAGCTGTTTTTT.